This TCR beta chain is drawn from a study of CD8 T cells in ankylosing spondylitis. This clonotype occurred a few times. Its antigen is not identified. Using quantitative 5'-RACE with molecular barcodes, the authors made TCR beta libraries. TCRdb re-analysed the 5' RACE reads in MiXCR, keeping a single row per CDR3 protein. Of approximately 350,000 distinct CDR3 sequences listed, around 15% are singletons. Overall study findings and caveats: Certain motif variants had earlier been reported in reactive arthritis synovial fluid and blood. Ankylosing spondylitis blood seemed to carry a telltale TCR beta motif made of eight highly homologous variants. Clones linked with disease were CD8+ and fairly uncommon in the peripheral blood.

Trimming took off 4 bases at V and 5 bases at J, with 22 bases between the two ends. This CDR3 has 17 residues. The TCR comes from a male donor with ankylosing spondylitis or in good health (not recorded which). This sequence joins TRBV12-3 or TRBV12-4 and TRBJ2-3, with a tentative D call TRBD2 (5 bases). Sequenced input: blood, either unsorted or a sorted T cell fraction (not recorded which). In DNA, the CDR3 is TGTGCCAGCAGTTCAATCCTTAGCGCCCTCCGGAGAGATACGCAGTATTTT. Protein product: CASSSILSALRRDTQYF.